This T cell receptor (beta chain) is from a study of identical twins. Germline loops: CDR1 LGHNA, CDR2 YNFKEQ. CDR3 length: 17 amino acids. J gave up 8 bases and V 3 bases, and 12 bases lay outside the gene matches. TCRdb fed the 5' RACE reads into MiXCR, producing one record per CDR3 protein. The top ten clones hold around 0.48% of a sample with 540,000 or so distinct CDR3 sequences, more than 20% of them seen once. These sequences were also reported in another study, on yellow fever vaccine responses in identical twins. Turning to that study: Twins reportedly mounted vaccine T cell responses that seemed partly convergent, partly personalized.

Sequencing was performed on CD4+ T cells sorted from blood. The source of this sequence is a woman younger than 30 in good health. The chain carries TRBV4-2 and TRBJ2-5; TRBD2 matches at 13 bases. CDR3 region: CASSHSGLAGEGLTQYF. As DNA, the CDR3 is TGTGCCAGCAGCCATTCCGGACTAGCGGGAGAGGGGCTAACCCAGTACTTC.